This T cell receptor (beta chain) was recovered during a study of blood T cell repertoires in COVID-19. At the level of the study: Acute and convalescent COVID-19 specimens originated in the United States, Italy and Spain. T cells, B-cell-depleted T cells, or PBMCs provided the cDNA or gDNA that served as material.

Authors' data handling: Reference gene primer amplification in the assay estimated nucleated cell counts. Here immunoSEQ multiplex PCR was the method, and the copy in TCRdb shows in-frame clones only, minus some. V and J calls and clone size follow that table, whereas D and trimming were derived from the DNA. Among about 87,000 clones, around 87% were seen once, and the ten largest hold approximately 4.4%. CDR3 length: 12 residues. Trimming took off 1 base at V and 6 bases at J, with 7 bases between the two ends. The V call is TRBV12-3 or TRBV12-4, the J call TRBJ2-7; unclear D gene. The TCR comes from a woman aged 80 or older with acute or convalescent COVID-19. Sequenced: peripheral blood. As DNA, the CDR3 is TGTGCCAGCAGTTTAGGCCGGTCCGAGCAGTACTTC. Encoded protein: CASSLGRSEQYF.